This T cell receptor beta chain came from a study of blood T cell repertoires in COVID-19. The wider study: The analysed material was cDNA or gDNA that came from T cells, B-cell-depleted T cells, or PBMCs.

Clones were sequenced by immunoSEQ multiplex PCR, and TCRdb holds only the in-frame ones, with some missing. Here the sample spans about 210,000 clones, approximately 82% being singletons. The sequenced material came from peripheral blood. The receptor's source is a woman aged 40 to 49 with acute or convalescent COVID-19.

In DNA form, the CDR3 reads TGTGCCAGCAGCGCGATAGCGGGGGGGCCAGAAGATACGCAGTATTTT. This gives the protein CASSAIAGGPEDTQYF. The J gene is TRBJ2-3, the V gene TRBV9; 11 positions agree with TRBD2. With V trimmed by 3 bases and J by 5 bases, 8 bases remained unmatched. The CDR3 extends over 16 amino acids. Germline CDR1 is SGDLS and CDR2 is YYNGEE.